A selection of T cell receptor beta chains follows, all from one sample in a study of CD8 T cells in Susac syndrome. In TCRdb, the immunoSEQ multiplex PCR reads were re-called with MiXCR into one record per CDR3 protein. The sample yields about 180,000 distinct CDR3 sequences, 90% to 96% seen once. Sequenced material: CD4+ T cells from PBMCs. The source of these receptors is a human donor with multiple sclerosis. CDR3s include the opening cysteine and the closing phenylalanine or tryptophan. Fields, in order: J gene, clone size, V gene, D gene, CDR3 protein, CDR3 DNA. The D gene is left open where the match is weak. The listing skips clone size in some rows; elsewhere it reads once, few, many or a size class.

J gene: TRBJ2-7
clone size: -
V gene: TRBV15
D gene: -
CDR3 protein: CATSLKGSSYEQYF
CDR3 DNA: TGTGCCACCAGCCTAAAGGGATCTTCCTACGAGCAGTACTTC

J gene: TRBJ2-1
clone size: -
V gene: TRBV23-1
D gene: -
CDR3 protein: CASSQSRRGSGINEQFF
CDR3 DNA: TGCGCCAGCAGTCAATCGAGGCGGGGTAGTGGGATCAATGAGCAGTTCTTC

J gene: TRBJ2-1
clone size: few
V gene: TRBV27
D gene: -
CDR3 protein: CASSPNTYNEQFF
CDR3 DNA: TGTGCCAGCAGTCCTAACACCTACAATGAGCAGTTCTTC

J gene: TRBJ2-1
clone size: -
V gene: TRBV7-7
D gene: -
CDR3 protein: CASSLSPLGEQFF
CDR3 DNA: TGTGCCAGCAGCCTCTCCCCCCTCGGTGAGCAGTTCTTC

J gene: TRBJ2-7
clone size: -
V gene: TRBV30
D gene: -
CDR3 protein: CAWSPPRHEQYF
CDR3 DNA: TGTGCCTGGAGCCCTCCTCGTCACGAGCAGTACTTC

J gene: TRBJ1-1
clone size: -
V gene: TRBV6-5
D gene: -
CDR3 protein: CASSYSMNTEAFF
CDR3 DNA: TGTGCCAGCAGTTACTCGATGAACACTGAAGCTTTCTTT

J gene: TRBJ2-1
clone size: -
V gene: TRBV11-3
D gene: -
CDR3 protein: CASSIRTTRYNEQFF
CDR3 DNA: TGTGCCAGCAGCATTCGGACTACCCGCTACAATGAGCAGTTCTTC

J gene: TRBJ1-1
clone size: -
V gene: TRBV29-1
D gene: -
CDR3 protein: CSVEIMGLGENTEAFF
CDR3 DNA: TGCAGCGTTGAAATAATGGGTCTGGGGGAGAACACTGAAGCTTTCTTT

J gene: TRBJ2-6
clone size: -
V gene: TRBV29-1
D gene: -
CDR3 protein: CSVVGVSGANVLTF
CDR3 DNA: TGCAGCGTTGTTGGTGTCTCTGGGGCCAACGTCCTGACTTTC

J gene: TRBJ2-1
clone size: -
V gene: TRBV12-3/TRBV12-4
D gene: -
CDR3 protein: CASSVRGAYNEQFF
CDR3 DNA: TGTGCCAGCAGTGTTCGGGGGGCTTACAATGAGCAGTTCTTC

J gene: TRBJ1-1
clone size: -
V gene: TRBV5-1
D gene: TRBD1
CDR3 protein: CASSRDGTGGTEAFF
CDR3 DNA: TGCGCCAGCAGCCGGGACGGGACAGGGGGAACTGAAGCTTTCTTT

J gene: TRBJ2-1
clone size: once
V gene: TRBV29-1
D gene: TRBD2
CDR3 protein: CSVAGGGPSNEQFF
CDR3 DNA: TGCAGCGTCGCAGGCGGGGGGCCGTCCAATGAGCAGTTCTTC

J gene: TRBJ2-1
clone size: -
V gene: TRBV29-1
D gene: -
CDR3 protein: CSVRDRITYNEQFF
CDR3 DNA: TGCAGCGTCCGGGACCGGATCACCTACAATGAGCAGTTCTTC

J gene: TRBJ2-5
clone size: -
V gene: TRBV6-6
D gene: -
CDR3 protein: CASSYPDGETQYF
CDR3 DNA: TGTGCCAGCAGTTACCCCGACGGAGAGACCCAGTACTTC

J gene: TRBJ1-2
clone size: -
V gene: TRBV30
D gene: -
CDR3 protein: CAYKTAGWNYGYTF
CDR3 DNA: TGTGCCTACAAGACCGCGGGTTGGAACTATGGCTACACCTTC

J gene: TRBJ1-1
clone size: -
V gene: TRBV5-1
D gene: TRBD1
CDR3 protein: CASSGQGGDTEAFF
CDR3 DNA: TGCGCCAGCAGCGGACAGGGAGGGGACACTGAAGCTTTCTTT

J gene: TRBJ2-1
clone size: -
V gene: TRBV20-1
D gene: -
CDR3 protein: CSAGPPGHGAYNEQFF
CDR3 DNA: TGCAGTGCTGGACCCCCGGGACACGGAGCCTACAATGAGCAGTTCTTC

J gene: TRBJ1-2
clone size: -
V gene: TRBV30
D gene: TRBD1
CDR3 protein: CAWKGQGLTGYTF
CDR3 DNA: TGTGCCTGGAAGGGACAGGGATTAACTGGCTACACCTTC

J gene: TRBJ1-6
clone size: -
V gene: TRBV12-3/TRBV12-4
D gene: -
CDR3 protein: CASSRQGDSPLHF
CDR3 DNA: TGTGCCAGCAGCCGGCAGGGTGATTCACCCCTCCACTTT

J gene: TRBJ2-1
clone size: -
V gene: TRBV29-1
D gene: TRBD2
CDR3 protein: CSVVYGLAGGSYNEQFF
CDR3 DNA: TGCAGCGTTGTTTACGGACTAGCGGGGGGTTCCTACAATGAGCAGTTCTTC

J gene: TRBJ1-2
clone size: -
V gene: TRBV30
D gene: -
CDR3 protein: CAWSVRVQGDGYTF
CDR3 DNA: TGTGCCTGGAGTGTAAGGGTCCAAGGGGATGGCTACACCTTC

J gene: TRBJ1-2
clone size: -
V gene: TRBV5-8
D gene: -
CDR3 protein: CASSWRQELFSGYTF
CDR3 DNA: TGTGCCAGCAGCTGGAGACAGGAGCTCTTCTCAGGCTACACCTTC

J gene: TRBJ2-7
clone size: once
V gene: TRBV30
D gene: -
CDR3 protein: CAWSEGPRKQYF
CDR3 DNA: TGTGCCTGGAGCGAGGGGCCAAGAAAGCAGTACTTC

J gene: TRBJ2-7
clone size: -
V gene: TRBV10-3
D gene: -
CDR3 protein: CAIGHRDSYEQYF
CDR3 DNA: TGTGCCATAGGCCACAGGGACTCCTACGAGCAGTACTTC

J gene: TRBJ2-7
clone size: -
V gene: TRBV4-1
D gene: TRBD2
CDR3 protein: CASSQGGGGPFYEQYF
CDR3 DNA: TGCGCCAGCAGCCAAGGTGGCGGGGGGCCCTTCTACGAGCAGTACTTC

J gene: TRBJ1-6
clone size: -
V gene: TRBV27
D gene: -
CDR3 protein: CASRILDYNSPLHF
CDR3 DNA: TGTGCCAGCAGAATACTGGATTATAATTCACCCCTCCACTTT

J gene: TRBJ1-2
clone size: -
V gene: TRBV30
D gene: -
CDR3 protein: CAWSSGMGTGYTF
CDR3 DNA: TGTGCCTGGAGTTCAGGGATGGGGACGGGCTACACCTTC

J gene: TRBJ1-5
clone size: -
V gene: TRBV12-3/TRBV12-4
D gene: -
CDR3 protein: CASGLLPQHF
CDR3 DNA: TGTGCCTCGGGTCTGTTGCCCCAGCATTTT

J gene: TRBJ2-7
clone size: once
V gene: TRBV29-1
D gene: -
CDR3 protein: CSVEKGPYEQYF
CDR3 DNA: TGCAGCGTTGAAAAGGGCCCCTACGAGCAGTACTTC

J gene: TRBJ1-2
clone size: few
V gene: TRBV7-9
D gene: -
CDR3 protein: CASSLAGYGYTF
CDR3 DNA: TGTGCCAGCAGTTTGGCCGGTTATGGCTACACCTTC

J gene: TRBJ2-1
clone size: -
V gene: TRBV14
D gene: -
CDR3 protein: CASSYSSYNEQFF
CDR3 DNA: TGTGCCAGCAGCTATTCCTCCTACAATGAGCAGTTCTTC

J gene: TRBJ1-1
clone size: -
V gene: TRBV25-1
D gene: TRBD1
CDR3 protein: CASSPRQGVPEAFF
CDR3 DNA: TGTGCCAGCAGCCCAAGACAGGGGGTCCCCGAAGCTTTCTTT

J gene: TRBJ1-1
clone size: -
V gene: TRBV29-1
D gene: -
CDR3 protein: CSVWVTGFNTEAFF
CDR3 DNA: TGCAGCGTTTGGGTTACAGGGTTTAACACTGAAGCTTTCTTT

J gene: TRBJ1-2
clone size: -
V gene: TRBV30
D gene: -
CDR3 protein: CAWSVGVGYTF
CDR3 DNA: TGTGCCTGGAGTGTTGGGGTTGGCTACACCTTC

J gene: TRBJ1-3
clone size: -
V gene: TRBV11-3
D gene: -
CDR3 protein: CASSLKTGILSF
CDR3 DNA: TGTGCCAGCAGCTTAAAGACCGGTATCCTTTCCTTT

J gene: TRBJ1-2
clone size: -
V gene: TRBV18
D gene: TRBD1
CDR3 protein: CASSRGTGDTTNYGYTF
CDR3 DNA: TGTGCCAGCTCACGGGGGACAGGGGACACCACTAACTATGGCTACACCTTC

J gene: TRBJ1-2
clone size: -
V gene: TRBV3-1
D gene: -
CDR3 protein: CASSQPPGGLNGYTF
CDR3 DNA: TGTGCCAGCAGCCAACCACCTGGGGGTTTGAATGGCTACACCTTC

J gene: TRBJ2-1
clone size: -
V gene: TRBV12-3/TRBV12-4
D gene: -
CDR3 protein: CASSRQSSSYNEQFF
CDR3 DNA: TGTGCCAGCAGCAGACAGTCCAGCTCCTACAATGAGCAGTTCTTC

J gene: TRBJ2-3
clone size: -
V gene: TRBV3-1
D gene: -
CDR3 protein: CASSQDRGGTDTQYF
CDR3 DNA: TGTGCCAGCAGCCAAGACAGGGGAGGCACAGATACGCAGTATTTT

J gene: TRBJ2-3
clone size: -
V gene: TRBV5-4
D gene: -
CDR3 protein: CASSLGKGYTDTQYF
CDR3 DNA: TGTGCCAGCAGCTTAGGAAAGGGCTACACAGATACGCAGTATTTT

J gene: TRBJ2-5
clone size: once
V gene: TRBV20-1
D gene: -
CDR3 protein: CSARNRETTQYF
CDR3 DNA: TGCAGTGCTAGGAACAGGGAAACGACCCAGTACTTC

J gene: TRBJ1-4
clone size: -
V gene: TRBV3-1
D gene: -
CDR3 protein: CASSQDLGRYEKLFF
CDR3 DNA: TGTGCCAGCAGCCAAGATTTGGGGCGCTATGAAAAACTGTTTTTT

J gene: TRBJ2-3
clone size: -
V gene: TRBV9
D gene: -
CDR3 protein: CASSLRQGGFADTQYF
CDR3 DNA: TGTGCCAGCAGCCTCCGACAGGGAGGTTTTGCAGATACGCAGTATTTT

J gene: TRBJ1-3
clone size: -
V gene: TRBV3-1
D gene: -
CDR3 protein: CASSRNPGNTIYF
CDR3 DNA: TGTGCCAGCAGCCGGAATCCTGGAAACACCATATATTTT

J gene: TRBJ1-2
clone size: -
V gene: TRBV7-2
D gene: TRBD1
CDR3 protein: CASSYQMGRGIGYGYTF
CDR3 DNA: TGTGCCAGCAGCTACCAAATGGGCAGGGGGATCGGCTATGGCTACACCTTC

J gene: TRBJ1-1
clone size: -
V gene: TRBV29-1
D gene: -
CDR3 protein: CSVAGGTNTEAFF
CDR3 DNA: TGCAGCGTTGCGGGGGGAACGAACACTGAAGCTTTCTTT

J gene: TRBJ1-1
clone size: -
V gene: TRBV29-1
D gene: -
CDR3 protein: CSVKTGAEAFF
CDR3 DNA: TGCAGCGTTAAGACGGGTGCTGAAGCTTTCTTT

J gene: TRBJ1-2
clone size: few
V gene: TRBV7-9
D gene: TRBD1
CDR3 protein: CATRDREWDGYTF
CDR3 DNA: TGTGCCACCCGGGACAGGGAGTGGGATGGCTACACCTTC

J gene: TRBJ1-1
clone size: -
V gene: TRBV18
D gene: -
CDR3 protein: CASSPKSTTATEAFF
CDR3 DNA: TGTGCCAGCTCACCCAAATCTACTACGGCAACTGAAGCTTTCTTT

J gene: TRBJ2-1
clone size: -
V gene: TRBV14
D gene: TRBD2
CDR3 protein: CASSHETSGGANEQFF
CDR3 DNA: TGTGCCAGCAGCCACGAAACTAGCGGGGGGGCCAATGAGCAGTTCTTC